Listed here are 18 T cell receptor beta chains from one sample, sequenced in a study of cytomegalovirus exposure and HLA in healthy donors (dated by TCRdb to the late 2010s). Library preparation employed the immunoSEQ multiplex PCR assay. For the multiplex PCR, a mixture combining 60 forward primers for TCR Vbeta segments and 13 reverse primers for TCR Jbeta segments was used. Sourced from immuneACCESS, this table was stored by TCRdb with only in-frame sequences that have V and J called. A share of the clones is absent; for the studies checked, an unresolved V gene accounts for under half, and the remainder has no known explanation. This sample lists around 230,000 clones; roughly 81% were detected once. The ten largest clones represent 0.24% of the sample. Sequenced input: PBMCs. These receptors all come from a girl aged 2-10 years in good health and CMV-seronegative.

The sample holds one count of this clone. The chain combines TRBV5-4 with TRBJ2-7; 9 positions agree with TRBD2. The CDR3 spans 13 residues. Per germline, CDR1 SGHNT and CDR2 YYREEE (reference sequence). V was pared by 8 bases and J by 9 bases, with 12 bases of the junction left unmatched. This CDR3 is CASMIGYSGRQYF. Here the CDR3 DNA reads TGTGCCAGTATGATTGGGTATAGCGGGAGGCAGTACTTC. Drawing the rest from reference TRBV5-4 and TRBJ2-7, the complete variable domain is ETGVTQSPTHLIKTRGQQVTLRCSSQSGHNTVSWYQQALGQGPQFIFQYYREEENGRGNFPPRFSGLQFPNYSSELNVNALELDDSALYLCASMIGYSGRQYFGPGTRLTVT.

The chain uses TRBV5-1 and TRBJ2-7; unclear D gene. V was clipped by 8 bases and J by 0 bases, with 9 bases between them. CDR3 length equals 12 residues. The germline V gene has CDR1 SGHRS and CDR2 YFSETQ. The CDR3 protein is CARTSGSYEQYF. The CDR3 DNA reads TGCGCCAGGACATCTGGCTCCTACGAGCAGTACTTC.

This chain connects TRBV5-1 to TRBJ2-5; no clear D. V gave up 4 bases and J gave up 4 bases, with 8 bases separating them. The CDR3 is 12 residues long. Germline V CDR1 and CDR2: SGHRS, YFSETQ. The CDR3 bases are TGCGCCAGCAGCCGGAGAGGAGAGACCCAGTACTTC. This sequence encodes CASSRRGETQYF.

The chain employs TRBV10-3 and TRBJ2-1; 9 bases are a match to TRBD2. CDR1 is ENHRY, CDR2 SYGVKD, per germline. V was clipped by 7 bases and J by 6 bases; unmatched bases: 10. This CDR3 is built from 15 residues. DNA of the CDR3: TGTGCCATCACCCAGGGGTCTAGCGGGACCAATGAGCAGTTCTTC. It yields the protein CAITQGSSGTNEQFF.

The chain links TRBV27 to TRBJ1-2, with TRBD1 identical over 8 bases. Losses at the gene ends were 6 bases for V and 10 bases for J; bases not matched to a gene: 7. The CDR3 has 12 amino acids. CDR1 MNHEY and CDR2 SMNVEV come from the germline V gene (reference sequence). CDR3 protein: CASRGGQAIYTF. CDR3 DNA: TGTGCCAGCAGGGGGGGACAGGCCATCTACACCTTC.

CDR3 region: CASSLAEGGSYEQYF. CDR3 DNA: TGTGCCAGCAGCTTGGCGGAGGGAGGATCCTACGAGCAGTACTTC. The chain recombines TRBV5-5 with TRBJ2-7; TRBD2 is a possible D gene (6 bases). Trimming cost V 0 bases and J 1 base, with 11 bases left between them. CDR3 length equals 15 residues. Germline V gene data show CDR1 as SGHKS and CDR2 as YYEKEE (reference sequence).

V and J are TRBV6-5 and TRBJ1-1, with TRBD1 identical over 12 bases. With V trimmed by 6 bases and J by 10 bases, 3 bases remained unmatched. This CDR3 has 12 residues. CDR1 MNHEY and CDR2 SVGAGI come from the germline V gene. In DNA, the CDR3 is TGTGCCAGCAGCTGGGACAGGGGGCGAGCTTTCTTT. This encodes CASSWDRGRAFF.

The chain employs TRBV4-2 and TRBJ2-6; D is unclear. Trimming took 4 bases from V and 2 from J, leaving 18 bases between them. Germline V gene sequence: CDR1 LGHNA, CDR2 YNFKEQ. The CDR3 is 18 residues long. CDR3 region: CASSPDSPSVAGANVLTF. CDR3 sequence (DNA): TGTGCCAGCAGCCCAGACTCCCCGAGCGTAGCTGGGGCCAACGTCCTGACTTTC.

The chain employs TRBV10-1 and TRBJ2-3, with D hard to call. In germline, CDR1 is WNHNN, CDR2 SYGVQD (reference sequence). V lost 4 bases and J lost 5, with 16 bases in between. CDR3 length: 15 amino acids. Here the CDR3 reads CASSGPGLREDTQYF. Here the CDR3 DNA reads TGCGCCAGCAGTGGGCCGGGTCTTCGTGAAGATACGCAGTATTTT.

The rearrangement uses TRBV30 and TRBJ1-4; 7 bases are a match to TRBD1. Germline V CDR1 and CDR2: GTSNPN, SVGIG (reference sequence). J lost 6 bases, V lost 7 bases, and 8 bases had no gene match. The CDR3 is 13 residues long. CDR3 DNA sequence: TGTGCCTTACCGACAGGGTATGATGAAAAACTGTTTTTT. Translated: CALPTGYDEKLFF.

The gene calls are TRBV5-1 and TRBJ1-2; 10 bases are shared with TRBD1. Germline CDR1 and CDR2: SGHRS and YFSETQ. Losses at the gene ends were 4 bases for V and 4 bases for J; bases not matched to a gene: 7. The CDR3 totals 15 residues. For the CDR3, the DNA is TGCGCCAGCAGCCTCGGACAGGGGGGGTCCTATGGCTACACCTTC. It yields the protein CASSLGQGGSYGYTF.

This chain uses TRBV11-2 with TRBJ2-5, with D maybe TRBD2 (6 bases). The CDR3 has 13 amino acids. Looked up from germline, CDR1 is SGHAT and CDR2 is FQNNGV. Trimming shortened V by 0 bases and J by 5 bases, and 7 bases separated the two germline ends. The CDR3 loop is CASSLDREETQYF. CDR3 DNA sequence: TGTGCCAGCAGCTTAGATCGGGAGGAGACCCAGTACTTC.

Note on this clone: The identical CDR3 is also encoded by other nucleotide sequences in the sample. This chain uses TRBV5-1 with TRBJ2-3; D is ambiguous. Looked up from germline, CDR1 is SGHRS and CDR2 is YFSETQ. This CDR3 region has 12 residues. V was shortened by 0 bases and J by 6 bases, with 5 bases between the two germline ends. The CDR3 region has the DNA TGCGCCAGCAGCTTGGGAGCGGATACGCAGTATTTT. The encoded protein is CASSLGADTQYF.

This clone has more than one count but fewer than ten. CDR3 sequence: CASSLSPGTGNEKLFF. The CDR3 DNA reads as TGTGCCAGCAGTTTATCCCCCGGGACAGGCAATGAAAAACTGTTTTTT. V and J are TRBV27 and TRBJ1-4; 8 nucleotides align to TRBD1. Germline V CDR1 and CDR2: MNHEY, SMNVEV (reference sequence). CDR3 length: 16 residues. J was trimmed by 5 bases and V by 0 bases; bases with no gene match: 5. Looking up the rest from reference TRBV27 and TRBJ1-4 gives the full variable domain: EAQVTQNPRYLITVTGKKLTVTCSQNMNHEYMSWYRQDPGLGLRQIYYSMNVEVTDKGDVPEGYKVSRKEKRNFPLILESPSPNQTSLYFCASSLSPGTGNEKLFFGSGTQLSVL.

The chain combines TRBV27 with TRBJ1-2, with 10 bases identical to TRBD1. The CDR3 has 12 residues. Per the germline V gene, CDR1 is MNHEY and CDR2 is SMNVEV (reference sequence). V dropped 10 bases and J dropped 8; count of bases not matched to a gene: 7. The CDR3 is CATRDRGYGYTF. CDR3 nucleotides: TGTGCCACCAGGGACAGGGGTTACGGCTACACCTTC.

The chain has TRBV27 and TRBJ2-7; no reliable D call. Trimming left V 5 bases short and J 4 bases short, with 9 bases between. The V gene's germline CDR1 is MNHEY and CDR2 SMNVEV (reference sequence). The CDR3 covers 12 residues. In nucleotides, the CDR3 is TGTGCCAGCAGTCCGATCGGGTACGAGCAGTACTTC. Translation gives CASSPIGYEQYF.

Here the CDR3 reads CASSLAGQVREQYF. The DNA for the CDR3 is TGTGCCAGCAGCTTAGCGGGGCAGGTCCGCGAGCAGTACTTC. The rearrangement uses TRBV7-9 and TRBJ2-7, with a possible D match to TRBD1 (5 bases). The V gene lost 0 bases and the J gene lost 6 bases, with 12 bases spanning the gap. From germline, CDR1 is SEHNR and CDR2 FQNEAQ (reference sequence). The CDR3 runs 14 residues.

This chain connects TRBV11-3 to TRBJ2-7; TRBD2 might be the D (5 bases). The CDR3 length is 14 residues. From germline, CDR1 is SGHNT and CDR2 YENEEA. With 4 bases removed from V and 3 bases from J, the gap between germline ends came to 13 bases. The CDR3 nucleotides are TGTGCCAGCAGCTCCAATTCGGCGGGCTACGAGCAGTACTTC. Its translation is CASSSNSAGYEQYF. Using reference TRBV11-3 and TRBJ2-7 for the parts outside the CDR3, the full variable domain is EAGVVQSPRYKIIEKKQPVAFWCNPISGHNTLYWYLQNLGQGPELLIRYENEEAVDDSQLPKDRFSAERLKGVDSTLKIQPAELGDSAVYLCASSSNSAGYEQYFGPGTRLTVT.